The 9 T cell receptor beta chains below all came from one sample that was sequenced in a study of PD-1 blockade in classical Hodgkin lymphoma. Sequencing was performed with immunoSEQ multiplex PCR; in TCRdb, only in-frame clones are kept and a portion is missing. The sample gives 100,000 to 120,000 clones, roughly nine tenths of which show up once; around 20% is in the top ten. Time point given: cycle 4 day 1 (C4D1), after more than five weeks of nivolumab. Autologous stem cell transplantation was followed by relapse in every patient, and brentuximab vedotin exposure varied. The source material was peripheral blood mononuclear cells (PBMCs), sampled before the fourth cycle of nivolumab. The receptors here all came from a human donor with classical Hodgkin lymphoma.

The CDR3 DNA sequence: TGCGCCAGCAGCCGGGGAGCTAGCGGGACAACCGGGGAGCTGTTTTTT. Translated, it gives CASSRGASGTTGELFF. The rearrangement joins TRBV5-1 to TRBJ2-2; 9 positions match TRBD2. Germline V lookup: CDR1 SGHRS, CDR2 YFSETQ. This CDR3 comprises 16 residues. The junction had 9 bases not matched to a gene; V was cut back by 4 bases and J by 5 bases.

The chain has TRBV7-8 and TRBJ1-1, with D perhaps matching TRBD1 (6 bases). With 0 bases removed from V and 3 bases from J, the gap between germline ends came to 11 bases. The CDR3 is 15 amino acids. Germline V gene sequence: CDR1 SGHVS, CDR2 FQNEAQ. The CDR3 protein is CASSLAGGRDTEAFF. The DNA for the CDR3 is TGTGCCAGCAGCTTAGCCGGGGGCCGGGACACTGAAGCTTTCTTT.

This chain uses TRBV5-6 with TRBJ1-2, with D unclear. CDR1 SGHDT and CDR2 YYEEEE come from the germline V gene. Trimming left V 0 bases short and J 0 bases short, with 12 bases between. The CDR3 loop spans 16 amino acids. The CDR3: CASSLGAGRANYGYTF. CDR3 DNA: TGTGCCAGCAGCTTGGGGGCAGGACGAGCTAACTATGGCTACACCTTC.

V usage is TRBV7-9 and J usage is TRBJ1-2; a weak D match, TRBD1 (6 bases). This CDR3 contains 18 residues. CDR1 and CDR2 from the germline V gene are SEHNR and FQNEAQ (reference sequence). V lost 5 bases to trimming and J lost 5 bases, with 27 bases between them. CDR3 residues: CASSHEGGLSANYYGYTF. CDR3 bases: TGTGCCAGCAGCCACGAAGGGGGTCTGTCAGCGAATTATTATGGCTACACCTTC. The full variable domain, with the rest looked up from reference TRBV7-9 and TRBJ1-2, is DTGVSQNPRHKITKRGQNVTFRCDPISEHNRLYWYRQTLGQGPEFLTYFQNEAQLEKSRLLSDRFSAERPKGSFSTLEIQRTEQGDSAMYLCASSHEGGLSANYYGYTFGSGTRLTVV.

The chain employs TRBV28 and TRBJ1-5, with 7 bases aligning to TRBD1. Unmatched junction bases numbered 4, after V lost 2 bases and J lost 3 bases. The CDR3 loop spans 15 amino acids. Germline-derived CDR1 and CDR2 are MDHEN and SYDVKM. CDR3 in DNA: TGTGCCAGCAGTTTAGCAGGGGGTCCCAATCAGCCCCAGCATTTT. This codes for CASSLAGGPNQPQHF.

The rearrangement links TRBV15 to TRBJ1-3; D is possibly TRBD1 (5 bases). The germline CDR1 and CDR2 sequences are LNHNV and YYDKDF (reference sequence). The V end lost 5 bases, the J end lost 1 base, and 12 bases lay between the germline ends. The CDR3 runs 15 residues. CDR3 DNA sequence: TGTGCCACCAGCGGCCGGACAATTTCTGGAAACACCATATATTTT. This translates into CATSGRTISGNTIYF.

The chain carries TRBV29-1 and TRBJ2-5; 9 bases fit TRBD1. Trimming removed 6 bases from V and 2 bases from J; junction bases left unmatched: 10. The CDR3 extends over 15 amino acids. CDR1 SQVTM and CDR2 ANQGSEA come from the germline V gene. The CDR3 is CSVATGTGRQETQYF. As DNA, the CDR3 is TGCAGCGTAGCAACCGGGACAGGGAGACAAGAGACCCAGTACTTC.

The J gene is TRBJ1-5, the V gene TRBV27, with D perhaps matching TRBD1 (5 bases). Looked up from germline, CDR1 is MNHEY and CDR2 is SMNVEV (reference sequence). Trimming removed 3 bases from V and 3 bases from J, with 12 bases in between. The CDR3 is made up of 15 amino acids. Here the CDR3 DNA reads TGTGCCAGCAGTTTTCGACAGCCAGTCAATCAGCCCCAGCATTTT. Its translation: CASSFRQPVNQPQHF.

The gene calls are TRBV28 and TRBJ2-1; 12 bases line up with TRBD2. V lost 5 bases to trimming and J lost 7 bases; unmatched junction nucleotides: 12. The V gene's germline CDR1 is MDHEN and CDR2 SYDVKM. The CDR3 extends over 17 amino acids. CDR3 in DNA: TGTGCCAGCAGTCCCCTAGCGGGAGGGCCCTTACAAAATGAGCAGTTCTTC. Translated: CASSPLAGGPLQNEQFF. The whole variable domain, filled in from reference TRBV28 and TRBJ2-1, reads DVKVTQSSRYLVKRTGEKVFLECVQDMDHENMFWYRQDPGLGLRLIYFSYDVKMKEKGDIPEGYSVSREKKERFSLILESASTNQTSMYLCASSPLAGGPLQNEQFFGPGTRLTVL.